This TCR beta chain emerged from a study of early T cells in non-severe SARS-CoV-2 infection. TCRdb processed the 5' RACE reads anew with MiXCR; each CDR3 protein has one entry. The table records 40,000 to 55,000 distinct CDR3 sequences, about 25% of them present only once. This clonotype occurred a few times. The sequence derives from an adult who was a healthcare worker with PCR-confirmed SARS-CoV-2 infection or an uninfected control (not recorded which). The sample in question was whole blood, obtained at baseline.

CDR3 sequence (DNA): TGCGCCAGCAGTGAGTCTGTCACCGACTATGGCTACACCTTC. It translates to CASSESVTDYGYTF. The V gene is TRBV10-1, the J gene TRBJ1-2, with D unclear. The CDR3 is made up of 14 amino acids. Trimming removed 0 bases from V and 3 bases from J, with 8 bases in between. Per germline, CDR1 WNHNN and CDR2 SYGVQD (reference sequence).